A selection of T cell receptor beta chains follows, all from one sample in a study of regulatory dendritic cells for organ transplantation. These receptors have no identified antigens. Using immunoSEQ multiplex PCR, the repertoire was profiled, and TCRdb retains in-frame clones only, with some absent. The table includes 20,000 or so clones, about 85% detected once. Source material: naive CD4+ T cells from blood cultured with dendritic cells. These receptors were taken from a human donor in good health. The CDR3 runs from the conserved cysteine through the conserved F or W. D genes are given only for firm matches. Rows give clone size only sometimes, using once, few, many, or a class for an expanded clone.

d_call j_call v_call clone_size cdr3_aa cdr3_nt
TRBD2 TRBJ2-2 TRBV4-2 - CASSQDPSGSIPGELFF TGTGCCAGCAGCCAAGATCCAAGCGGGAGTATTCCCGGGGAGCTGTTTTTT
- TRBJ2-3 TRBV11-3 - CASSLRLTGTDTQYF TGTGCCAGCAGCTTACGTTTGACAGGCACAGATACGCAGTATTTT
- TRBJ2-2 TRBV4-3 - CASSQDPNTGELFF TGCGCCAGCAGCCAAGATCCGAACACCGGGGAGCTGTTTTTT
TRBD2 TRBJ2-1 TRBV7-2 - CASRPPGLAGDEQFF TGTGCCAGCAGACCTCCGGGACTAGCGGGCGATGAGCAGTTCTTC
- TRBJ1-2 TRBV28 - CASSLTQVPSGYTF TGTGCCAGCAGTTTAACGCAGGTGCCTTCTGGCTACACCTTC
- TRBJ1-2 TRBV7-2 - CASSSHGQVYGYTF TGTGCCAGCAGCTCTCACGGTCAGGTCTATGGCTACACCTTC
- TRBJ1-6 TRBV27 - CASRGPRGSYNSPLHF TGTGCCAGCAGAGGACCCCGGGGGTCCTATAATTCACCCCTCCACTTT
- TRBJ1-2 TRBV2 once CASREGTPWGDHGYTF TGTGCCAGCAGGGAGGGGACACCCTGGGGGGACCATGGCTACACCTTC
TRBD1 TRBJ1-5 TRBV28 - CASTDRQGISNQPQHF TGTGCCAGCACCGACCGACAGGGTATTTCCAATCAGCCCCAGCATTTT
- TRBJ2-2 TRBV5-8 few CASSLAGRDTGELFF TGTGCCAGCAGCTTGGCAGGCAGAGACACCGGGGAGCTGTTTTTT
- TRBJ1-4 TRBV4-3 few CASSQTDRTNEKLFF TGCGCCAGCAGCCAAACTGACAGGACCAATGAAAAACTGTTTTTT
- TRBJ1-2 TRBV4-1 few CASSHRLRREGMGYGYTF TGCGCCAGCAGCCACCGACTGAGACGAGAGGGCATGGGCTATGGCTACACCTTC
- TRBJ1-1 TRBV7-2 - CASSLVWRDTEAFF TGTGCCAGCAGCTTAGTTTGGAGGGACACTGAAGCTTTCTTT